This record covers a single TCR beta chain. Antigen unknown. The PCR was carried out with 60 Vbeta primers and 13 Jbeta primers. Repertoires were generated with immunoSEQ multiplex PCR, while TCRdb's copy carries only in-frame clones and drops some. The table includes 150,000 to 200,000 clones, about three quarters detected once. This specimen comes from a study of cytomegalovirus exposure and HLA in healthy donors. Study-level information: There were approximately 400 genotyped donors. Of these, 81% fell in the genetic ancestry cluster associated with self-reported Caucasian donors. General observations from the study: Relative to equally common others, HLA-associated TCR beta chains showed greater clonal expansion in a later analysis. The study recorded 150 to 200 TCR beta chains that were cytomegalovirus-associated.

Germline values: CDR1 SGHTA, CDR2 FQGNSA. Trimming cost V 8 bases and J 2 bases, with 17 bases left between them. The CDR3 runs 15 residues. The sample consisted of PBMCs. The chain joins TRBV7-2 to TRBJ2-3, with D perhaps matching TRBD2 (5 bases). The clonotype comes from a woman aged 45-65 years in good health and CMV-seropositive. The CDR3 coding sequence is TGTGCCAGCTCTCAAAGCCTAGCCCTCACAGATACGCAGTATTTT. It codes for CASSQSLALTDTQYF.